Listed here are 20 T cell receptor beta chains from one sample, sequenced in a study of regulatory T cells in long-lasting Graves disease. Time point indicated: newly diagnosed GD, antithyroid drugs for less than 3 months. The TCR library was made from RNA extracted from PBMCs. iRepertoire HTBI primers and Arm-PCR of CDR3 regions built TCR beta libraries. One entry per CDR3 protein results from TCRdb running MiXCR on the multiplex PCR reads. The repertoire holds 300,000 to 400,000 distinct CDR3 sequences, with over 15% as singletons. This sample was also put to use in a study of T cells in Graves' hyperthyroidism and ophthalmopathy.

The sample here was peripheral blood mononuclear cells (PBMCs), taken at new diagnosis, from a patient treated with antithyroid drugs. The receptors derive from a man aged 40-50 years with Graves disease.

This clonotype has only a few counts. The chain combines TRBV11-2 with TRBJ2-1; D remains unclear. The length of the CDR3 is 14 residues. V gave up 2 bases and J gave up 2 bases, with 7 bases separating them. Germline V gene data show CDR1 as SGHAT and CDR2 as FQNNGV. The CDR3 loop is CASSLMDPYNEQFF. The CDR3 DNA follows: TGTGCCAGCAGCTTAATGGACCCCTACAATGAGCAGTTCTTC.

Ten or more counts support this clonotype. V usage is TRBV15 and J usage is TRBJ2-3; the match to TRBD2 covers 8 bases. This CDR3 contains 17 residues. V was pared by 0 bases and J by 5 bases, with 10 bases of the junction left unmatched. The germline CDR1 and CDR2 sequences are LNHNV and YYDKDF (reference sequence). The chain's CDR3 is CATSRDLNGGAGDTQYF. As DNA, the CDR3 is TGTGCCACCAGCAGAGATTTGAACGGGGGGGCCGGAGATACGCAGTATTTT.

This clonotype was observed at least ten times. The chain joins TRBV28 to TRBJ1-4; 8 positions agree with TRBD1. The CDR3 totals 15 residues. The germline gives CDR1 MDHEN, CDR2 SYDVKM. The trim removed 4 bases at V and 8 bases at J, leaving 9 bases unmatched. CDR3 in DNA: TGTGCCAGCAGTTCGATAGGGACAGGCGACGAAAAACTGTTTTTT. Encoded protein: CASSSIGTGDEKLFF.

This clonotype has ten or more counts. The chain employs TRBV27 and TRBJ1-3, with D unclear. Germline CDR1 reads MNHEY; CDR2 reads SMNVEV (reference sequence). The CDR3 has 16 amino acids. V was cut by 0 bases and J by 0 bases, with 9 bases left in between. The chain's CDR3 is CASSLSPPFSGNTIYF. The CDR3 bases are TGTGCCAGCAGTTTATCCCCACCGTTCTCTGGAAACACCATATATTTT.

This clonotype was recorded at least ten times. V is TRBV5-4 and J is TRBJ2-7, with a weak D call TRBD2 (6 bases). Germline assignment: CDR1 SGHNT and CDR2 YYREEE (reference sequence). This CDR3 spans 13 amino acids. CDR3 loop: CAGGKGPTYEQYF. The CDR3, as DNA: TGTGCGGGGGGTAAGGGACCAACCTACGAGCAGTACTTC.

This clonotype was counted ten times or more. The V and J genes are TRBV5-6 and TRBJ1-1; 7 nucleotides line up with TRBD1. Germline-derived CDR1 and CDR2 are SGHDT and YYEEEE. Trimming cost V 3 bases and J 5 bases; bases outside gene matches: 4. The CDR3 sequence is 13 residues long. The CDR3 DNA follows: TGTGCCAGCAGCTCGGACAGGAGGACTGAAGCTTTCTTT. Translating gives CASSSDRRTEAFF.

A note on this clonotype: The junction does not match germline at one end; this may be a read error. The chain is built from TRBV19 and TRBJ1-5, with D perhaps matching TRBD1 (6 bases). Germline CDR1 and CDR2: LNHDA and SQIVND (reference sequence). The CDR3 is made up of 18 amino acids. CDR3 amino acids: CAGSIDRASGASNQPQHF. The DNA for the CDR3 is TGTGCCGGTAGTATAGACCGCGCCTCAGGGGCATCAAATCAGCCCCAGCATTTT.

The chain carries TRBV27 and TRBJ1-6; the D is unclear. Trimming pared 2 bases from V and 12 bases from J, leaving 5 bases between. CDR1 and CDR2 (germline): MNHEY, SMNVEV (reference sequence). This CDR3 comprises 11 residues. The CDR3 loop is CASSLRGPLHF. As DNA, the CDR3 is TGTGCCAGCAGTTTAAGAGGACCCCTCCACTTT.

This clonotype was picked up many times. The chain carries TRBV5-1 and TRBJ1-2, with a weak D call TRBD1 (6 bases). Trimming took off 2 bases at V and 12 bases at J, with 20 bases between the two ends. CDR3 length equals 14 residues. The germline V gene encodes CDR1 SGHRS and CDR2 YFSETQ. The CDR3 DNA sequence: TGCGCCAGCAGCTTCTCTGGGGGCGCGGCCCTCCACACCTTC. The encoded protein is CASSFSGGAALHTF. The full variable domain, completed using reference TRBV5-1 and TRBJ1-2, is KAGVTQTPRYLIKTRGQQVTLSCSPISGHRSVSWYQQTPGQGLQFLFEYFSETQRNKGNFPGRFSGRQFSNSRSEMNVSTLELGDSALYLCASSFSGGAALHTFGSGTRLTVV.

The DNA for the CDR3 is TGTGCCAGCAGCCCAGGGGCGTCTGGAGCTTTCTTT. It specifies CASSPGASGAFF. This sequence joins TRBV6-1 and TRBJ1-1, with D possibly being TRBD1 (6 bases). Germline V gives CDR1 MNHNS, CDR2 SASEGT. CDR3 length: 12 residues. Trimming stripped 6 bases from V and 10 bases from J, with 15 bases between.

A note on this clonotype: One end of the junction does not line up with germline, which may come from a read error. The chain recombines TRBV10-3 with TRBJ2-6, with D perhaps matching TRBD1 (5 bases). Germline V CDR1 and CDR2: ENHRY, SYGVKD. The CDR3 runs to 17 residues. Written as DNA, the CDR3 is TGTGCCATCAGTGAAATCGGCACCCGCTCTGGGGCCAACGTCCCGACTTTC. It specifies CAISEIGTRSGANVPTF.

This clonotype was seen repeatedly, ten times or more. The chain links TRBV30 to TRBJ2-2; D may be TRBD1 or TRBD2 (6 bases each). The V end lost 0 bases, the J end lost 4 bases, and 15 bases lay between the germline ends. The CDR3 consists of 16 residues. The germline V gene has CDR1 GTSNPN and CDR2 SVGIG (reference sequence). In nucleotides, the CDR3 is TGTGCCTGGAGTGTATGGGGCAGGGGAGGCACCGGGGAGCTGTTTTTT. Its protein is CAWSVWGRGGTGELFF.

The table lists this clonotype with many counts. The chain combines TRBV28 with TRBJ1-1; possibly TRBD1 for D (5 bases). Trimming removed 6 bases at V and 3 bases at J, with 14 bases between. CDR1 MDHEN and CDR2 SYDVKM come from the germline V gene. CDR3 length: 14 residues. CDR3 DNA: TGTGCCAGCAGGGCAGGGAGGTTGGACACTGAAGCTTTCTTT. This translates into CASRAGRLDTEAFF.

This sequence joins TRBV7-8 and TRBJ1-1, with D possibly matching TRBD1 (5 bases). Trimming stripped 5 bases from V and 6 bases from J, with 10 bases between. CDR1 SGHVS and CDR2 FQNEAQ come from the germline V gene. CDR3 length: 12 amino acids. CDR3 residues: CASSPTTAEAFF. CDR3 DNA sequence: TGTGCCAGCAGCCCGACGACAGCTGAAGCTTTCTTT.

This clonotype was seen at least ten times. V gene TRBV5-6 combines with J gene TRBJ2-3, with D possibly TRBD1 on 5 matching bases. This CDR3 has 15 amino acids. CDR1 SGHDT and CDR2 YYEEEE come from the germline V gene. V lost 0 bases, J lost 3 bases, and 11 bases lay in between. CDR3 coding DNA: TGTGCCAGCAGCTTGGCGTGGGGCCCAACAGATACGCAGTATTTT. Its protein product is CASSLAWGPTDTQYF.

This clonotype was seen ten or more times. V usage is TRBV12-5 and J usage is TRBJ2-6; 10 bases align to TRBD1. CDR3 size: 18 residues. Germline assignment: CDR1 LGHNT and CDR2 FRNRAP. V was pared by 3 bases and J by 1 base, with 6 bases of the junction left unmatched. The CDR3 DNA reads TGTGCTAGTGGTTTTTCCGGGACAGGGGTGTCTGGGGCCAACGTCCTGACTTTC. As protein: CASGFSGTGVSGANVLTF.

In this sample, this clonotype turned up many times. The rearrangement uses TRBV20-1 and TRBJ1-1; D might be TRBD1 (6 bases). Per the germline V gene, CDR1 is DFQATT and CDR2 is SNEGSKA (reference sequence). This CDR3 is built from 14 residues. Trimming pared 5 bases from V and 8 bases from J, leaving 21 bases between. CDR3 loop: CSADRVTGRAEAFF. CDR3 DNA sequence: TGCAGTGCTGATCGGGTTACAGGGCGCGCCGAAGCTTTCTTT.

This clonotype was detected many times. The chain links TRBV28 to TRBJ1-1; TRBD1 might be the D (5 bases). The CDR3 consists of 15 residues. The V gene lost 8 bases and the J gene lost 0 bases, with 16 bases spanning the gap. CDR1 is MDHEN, CDR2 SYDVKM, per germline. In nucleotides, the CDR3 is TGTGCCAGCGTTTTTCTTAGACAGATGAACACTGAAGCTTTCTTT. It is translated as CASVFLRQMNTEAFF.

This clonotype was recorded at least ten times. The chain has TRBV19 and TRBJ2-3; TRBD2 agrees at 8 bases. Trimming cost V 7 bases and J 4 bases; bases outside gene matches: 7. The CDR3 has 14 residues. Germline loops: CDR1 LNHDA, CDR2 SQIVND (reference sequence). The CDR3 here is CASKGLVDPDTQYF. DNA of the CDR3: TGTGCCAGTAAGGGACTAGTTGACCCAGATACGCAGTATTTT.

This clonotype was seen a few times. This sequence may be a read error, since a much larger clone differs from it by one base. CDR3 sequence (DNA): TGTGCCAGCAGCCAACAGGTGAACACTGAAGCTTTCTTT. It encodes CASSQQVNTEAFF. V is TRBV14 and J is TRBJ1-1; the D is unclear. Germline CDR1 is SGHDN and CDR2 is FVKESK. Trimming took off 2 bases at V and 0 bases at J, with 4 bases between the two ends. CDR3 size: 13 residues.